The present T cell receptor beta chain was sequenced within a study of T cell responses to AZD1222 COVID-19 vaccine. Study-level findings and limits: Recipients of AZD1222 seropositive at baseline numbered only 6 or 7. Rises in breadth and depth of Spike-specific TCRs came after two AZD1222 doses. Donor demographics were predominantly white British with a female majority; clonal diversity may be underestimated.

Points on this clone: Its cognate antigen is unknown.

The V gene's germline CDR1 is LGHDT and CDR2 YNNKEL (reference sequence). The CDR3 spans 14 residues. Trimming cost V 0 bases and J 10 bases, with 15 bases left between them. Here immunoSEQ multiplex PCR was the method, and the copy in TCRdb shows in-frame clones only, minus some. The sample lists about 150,000 clones; approximately 91% were seen once. The material was peripheral blood, obtained 28 days after the second AZD1222 dose. This TCR derives from an adult who received the AZD1222 COVID-19 vaccine. This rearrangement joins TRBV3-1 (or the pseudogene TRBV3-2) to TRBJ1-1; no reliable D call. For the CDR3, the DNA is TGTGCCAGCAGCCAAGATATAGTTGAACGAAGAGCTTTCTTT. Translating gives CASSQDIVERRAFF.